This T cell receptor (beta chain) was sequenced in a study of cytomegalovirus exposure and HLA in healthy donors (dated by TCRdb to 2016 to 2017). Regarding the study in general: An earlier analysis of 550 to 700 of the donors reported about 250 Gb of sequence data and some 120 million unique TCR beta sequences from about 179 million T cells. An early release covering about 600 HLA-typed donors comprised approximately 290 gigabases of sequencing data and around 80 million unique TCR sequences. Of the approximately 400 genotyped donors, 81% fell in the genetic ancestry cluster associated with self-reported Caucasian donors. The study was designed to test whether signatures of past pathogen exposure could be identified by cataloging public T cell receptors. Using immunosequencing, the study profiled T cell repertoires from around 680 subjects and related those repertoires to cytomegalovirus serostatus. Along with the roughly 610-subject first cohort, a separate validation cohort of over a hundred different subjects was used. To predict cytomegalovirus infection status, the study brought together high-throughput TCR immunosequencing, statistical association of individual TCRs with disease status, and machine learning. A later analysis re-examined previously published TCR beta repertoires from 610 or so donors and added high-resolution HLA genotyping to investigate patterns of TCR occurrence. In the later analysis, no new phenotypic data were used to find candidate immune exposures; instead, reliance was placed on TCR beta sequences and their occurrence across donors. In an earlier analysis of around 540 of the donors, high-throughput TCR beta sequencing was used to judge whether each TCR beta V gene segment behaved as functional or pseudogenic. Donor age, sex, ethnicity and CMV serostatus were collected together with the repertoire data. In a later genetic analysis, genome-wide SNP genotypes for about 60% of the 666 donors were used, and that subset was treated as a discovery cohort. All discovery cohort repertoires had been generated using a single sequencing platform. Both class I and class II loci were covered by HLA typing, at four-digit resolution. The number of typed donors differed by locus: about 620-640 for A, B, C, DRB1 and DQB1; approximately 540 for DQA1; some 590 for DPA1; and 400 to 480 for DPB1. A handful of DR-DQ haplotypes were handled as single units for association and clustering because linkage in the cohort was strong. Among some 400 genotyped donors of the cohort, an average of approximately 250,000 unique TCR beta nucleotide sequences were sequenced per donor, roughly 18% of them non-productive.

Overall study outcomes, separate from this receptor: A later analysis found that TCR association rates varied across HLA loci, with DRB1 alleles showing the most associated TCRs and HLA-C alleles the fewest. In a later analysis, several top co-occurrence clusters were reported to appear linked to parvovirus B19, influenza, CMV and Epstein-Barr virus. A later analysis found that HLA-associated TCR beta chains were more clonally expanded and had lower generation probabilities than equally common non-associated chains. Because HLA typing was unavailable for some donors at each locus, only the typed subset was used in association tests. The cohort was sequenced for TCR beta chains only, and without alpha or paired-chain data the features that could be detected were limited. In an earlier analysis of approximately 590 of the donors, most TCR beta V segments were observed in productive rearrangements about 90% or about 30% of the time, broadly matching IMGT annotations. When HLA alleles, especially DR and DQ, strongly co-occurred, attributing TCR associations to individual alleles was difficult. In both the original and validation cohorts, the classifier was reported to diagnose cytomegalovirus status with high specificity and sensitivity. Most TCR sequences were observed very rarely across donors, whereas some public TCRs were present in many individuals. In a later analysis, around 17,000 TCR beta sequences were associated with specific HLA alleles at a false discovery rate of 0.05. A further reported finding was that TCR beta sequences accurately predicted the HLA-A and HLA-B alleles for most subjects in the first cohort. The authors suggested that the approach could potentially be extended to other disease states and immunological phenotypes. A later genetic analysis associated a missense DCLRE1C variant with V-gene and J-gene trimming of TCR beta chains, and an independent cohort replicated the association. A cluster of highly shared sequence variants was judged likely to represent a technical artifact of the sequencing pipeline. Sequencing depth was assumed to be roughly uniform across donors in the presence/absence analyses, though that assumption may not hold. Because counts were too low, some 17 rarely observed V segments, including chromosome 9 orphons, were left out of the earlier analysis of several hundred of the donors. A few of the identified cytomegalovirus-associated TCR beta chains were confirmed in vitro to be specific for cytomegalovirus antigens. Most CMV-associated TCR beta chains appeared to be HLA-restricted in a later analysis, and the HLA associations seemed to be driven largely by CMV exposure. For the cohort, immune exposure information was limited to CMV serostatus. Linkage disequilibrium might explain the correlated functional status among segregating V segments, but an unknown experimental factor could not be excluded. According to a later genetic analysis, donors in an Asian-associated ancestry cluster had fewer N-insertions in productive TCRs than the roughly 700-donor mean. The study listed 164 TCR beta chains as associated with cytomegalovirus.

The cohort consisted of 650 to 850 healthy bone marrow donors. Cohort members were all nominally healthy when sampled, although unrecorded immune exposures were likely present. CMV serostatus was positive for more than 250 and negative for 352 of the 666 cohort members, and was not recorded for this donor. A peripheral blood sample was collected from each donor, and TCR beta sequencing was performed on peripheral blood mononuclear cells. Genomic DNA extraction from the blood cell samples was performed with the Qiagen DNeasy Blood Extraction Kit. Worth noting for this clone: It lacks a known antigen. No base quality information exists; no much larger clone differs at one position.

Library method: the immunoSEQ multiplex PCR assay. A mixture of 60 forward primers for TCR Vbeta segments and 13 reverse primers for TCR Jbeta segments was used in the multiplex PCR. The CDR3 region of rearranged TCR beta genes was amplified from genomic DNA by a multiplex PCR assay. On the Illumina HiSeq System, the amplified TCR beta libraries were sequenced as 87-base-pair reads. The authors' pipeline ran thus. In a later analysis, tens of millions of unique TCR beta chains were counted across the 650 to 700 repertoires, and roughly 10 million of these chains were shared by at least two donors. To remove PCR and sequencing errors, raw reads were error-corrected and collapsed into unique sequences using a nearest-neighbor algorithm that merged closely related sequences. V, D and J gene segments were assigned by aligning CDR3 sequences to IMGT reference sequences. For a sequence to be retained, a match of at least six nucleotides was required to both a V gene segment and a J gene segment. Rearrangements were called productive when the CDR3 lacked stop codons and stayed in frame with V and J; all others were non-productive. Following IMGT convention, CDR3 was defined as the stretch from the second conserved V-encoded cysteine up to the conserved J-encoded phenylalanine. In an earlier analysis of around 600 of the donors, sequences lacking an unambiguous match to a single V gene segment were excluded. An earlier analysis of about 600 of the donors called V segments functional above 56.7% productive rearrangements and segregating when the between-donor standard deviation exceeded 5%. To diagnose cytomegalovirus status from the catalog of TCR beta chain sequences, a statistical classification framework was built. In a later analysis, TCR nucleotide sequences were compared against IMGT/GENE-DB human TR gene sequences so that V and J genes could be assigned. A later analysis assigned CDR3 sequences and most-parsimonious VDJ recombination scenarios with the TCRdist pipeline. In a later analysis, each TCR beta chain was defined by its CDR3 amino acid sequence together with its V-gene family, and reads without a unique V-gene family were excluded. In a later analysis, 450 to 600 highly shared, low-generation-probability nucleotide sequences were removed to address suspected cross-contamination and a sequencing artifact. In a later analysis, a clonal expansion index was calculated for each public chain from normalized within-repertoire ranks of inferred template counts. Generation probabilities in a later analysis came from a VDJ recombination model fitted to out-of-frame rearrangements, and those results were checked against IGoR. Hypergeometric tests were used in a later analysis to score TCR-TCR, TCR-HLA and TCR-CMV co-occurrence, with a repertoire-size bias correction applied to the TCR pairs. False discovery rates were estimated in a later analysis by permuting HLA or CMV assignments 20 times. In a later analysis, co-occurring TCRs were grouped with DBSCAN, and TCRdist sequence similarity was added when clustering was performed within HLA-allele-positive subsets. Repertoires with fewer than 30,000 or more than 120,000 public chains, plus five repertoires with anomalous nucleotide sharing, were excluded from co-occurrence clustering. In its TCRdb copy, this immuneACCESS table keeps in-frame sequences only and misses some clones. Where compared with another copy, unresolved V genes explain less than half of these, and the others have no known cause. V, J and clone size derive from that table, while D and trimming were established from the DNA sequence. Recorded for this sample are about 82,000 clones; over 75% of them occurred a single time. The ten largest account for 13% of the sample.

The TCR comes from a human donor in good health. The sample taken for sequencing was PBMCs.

The DNA sequence is given as TGTGCCAGTAGTATAGGTGAGGGCTCCTACGAGCAGTACTTC. Translated, this gives CASSIGEGSYEQYF. The V and J segments used are TRBV19 and TRBJ2-7, with TRBD2 tentatively as D gene (5 bases match). Taken from cysteine to phenylalanine, the CDR3 has 14 residues. Only CDR3 DNA is held: 42 bases, read in frame from base 1. The junction carries 7 bases between V and J, which are trimmed by 1 base and 0 bases respectively. The germline V gene (reference sequence) gives CDR1 as LNHDA and CDR2 as SQIVND.